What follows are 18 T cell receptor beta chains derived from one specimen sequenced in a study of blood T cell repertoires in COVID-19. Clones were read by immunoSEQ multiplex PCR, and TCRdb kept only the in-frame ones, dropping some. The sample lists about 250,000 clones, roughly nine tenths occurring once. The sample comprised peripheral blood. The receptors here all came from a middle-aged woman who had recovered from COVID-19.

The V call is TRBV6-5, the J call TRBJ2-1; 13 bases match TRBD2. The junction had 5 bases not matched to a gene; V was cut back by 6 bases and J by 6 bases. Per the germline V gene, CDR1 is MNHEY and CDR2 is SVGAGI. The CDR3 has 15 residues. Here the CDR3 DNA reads TGTGCCAGCAGCCAACTAGCGGGAGGGCTCAATGAGCAGTTCTTC. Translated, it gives CASSQLAGGLNEQFF.

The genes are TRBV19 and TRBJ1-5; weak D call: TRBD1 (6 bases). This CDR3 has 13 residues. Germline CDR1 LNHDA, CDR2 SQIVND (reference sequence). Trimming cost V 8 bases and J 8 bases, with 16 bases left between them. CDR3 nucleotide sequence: TGTGCCAGTCAAAACCGCTACAGGGAGCCCCAGCATTTT. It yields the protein CASQNRYREPQHF.

The CDR3 DNA reads as TGTGCTAGTGGTTTAAGCCAGGGACATATGAACACTGAAGCTTTCTTT. Its protein is CASGLSQGHMNTEAFF. This chain connects TRBV12-5 to TRBJ1-1, with D possibly TRBD1 on 6 matching bases. V shed 3 bases and J shed 0 bases, with 14 bases lying between them. Germline V gene lookup returns CDR1 LGHNT and CDR2 FRNRAP. This CDR3 is 16 amino acids long.

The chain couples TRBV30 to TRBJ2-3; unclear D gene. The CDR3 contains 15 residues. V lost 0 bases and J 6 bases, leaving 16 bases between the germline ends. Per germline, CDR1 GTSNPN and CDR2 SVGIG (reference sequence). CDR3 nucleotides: TGTGCCTGGAGTGTACAATGGGCCCACGCGGATACGCAGTATTTT. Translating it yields CAWSVQWAHADTQYF. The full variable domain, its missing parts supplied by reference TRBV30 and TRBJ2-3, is SQTIHQWPATLVQPVGSPLSLECTVEGTSNPNLYWYRQAAGRGLQLLFYSVGIGQISSEVPQNLSASRPQDRQFILSSKKLLLSDSGFYLCAWSVQWAHADTQYFGPGTRLTVL.

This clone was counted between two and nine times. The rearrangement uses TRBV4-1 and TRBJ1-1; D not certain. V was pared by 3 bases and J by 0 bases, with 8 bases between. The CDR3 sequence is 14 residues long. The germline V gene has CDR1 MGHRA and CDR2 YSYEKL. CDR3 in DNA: TGCGCCAGCAGCCACACCGGGATGAACACTGAAGCTTTCTTT. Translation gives CASSHTGMNTEAFF.

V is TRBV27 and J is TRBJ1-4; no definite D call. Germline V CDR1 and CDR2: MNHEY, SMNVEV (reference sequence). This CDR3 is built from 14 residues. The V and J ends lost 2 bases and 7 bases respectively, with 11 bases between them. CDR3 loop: CASSLGSGIEKLFF. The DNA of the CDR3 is TGTGCCAGCAGTTTAGGGAGTGGTATTGAAAAACTGTTTTTT.

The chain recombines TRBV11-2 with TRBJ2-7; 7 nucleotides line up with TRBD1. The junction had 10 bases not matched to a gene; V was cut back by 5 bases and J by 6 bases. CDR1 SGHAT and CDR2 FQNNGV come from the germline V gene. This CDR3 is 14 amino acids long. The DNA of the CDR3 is TGTGCCAGCAGCAGCATCAGGGGGTCTAGCGAGCAGTACGTC. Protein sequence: CASSSIRGSSEQYV.

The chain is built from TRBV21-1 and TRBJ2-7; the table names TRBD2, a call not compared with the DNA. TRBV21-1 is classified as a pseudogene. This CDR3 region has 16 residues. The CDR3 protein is CASSKGLPAGSYEQYV. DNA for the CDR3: TGTGCCAGCAGCAAAGGTCTCCCAGCGGGGAGCTACGAGCAGTACGTC.

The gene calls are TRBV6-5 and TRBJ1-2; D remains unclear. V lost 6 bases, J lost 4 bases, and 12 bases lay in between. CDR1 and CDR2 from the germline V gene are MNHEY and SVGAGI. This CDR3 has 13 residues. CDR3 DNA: TGTGCCAGCAGCCCCCGGGAGGGCTATGGCTACACCTTC. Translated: CASSPREGYGYTF.

The CDR3 here is CASSTGTGGTYGYTF. CDR3 nucleotides: TGTGCCAGTAGTACGGGGACAGGGGGCACCTATGGCTACACCTTC. The rearrangement joins TRBV19 to TRBJ1-2; 12 bases line up with TRBD1. V shed 4 bases, J shed 4 bases, and the junction held 4 bases outside the gene matches. CDR3 length: 15 residues. Germline V CDR1 and CDR2: LNHDA, SQIVND (reference sequence).

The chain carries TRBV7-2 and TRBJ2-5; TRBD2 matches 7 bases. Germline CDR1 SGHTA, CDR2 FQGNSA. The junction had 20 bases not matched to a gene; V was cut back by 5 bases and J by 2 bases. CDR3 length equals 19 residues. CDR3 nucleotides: TGTGCCAGCAGCCTCCCCGCGGGAGTCGGTGCTCCTTCACAAGAGACCCAGTACTTC. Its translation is CASSLPAGVGAPSQETQYF.

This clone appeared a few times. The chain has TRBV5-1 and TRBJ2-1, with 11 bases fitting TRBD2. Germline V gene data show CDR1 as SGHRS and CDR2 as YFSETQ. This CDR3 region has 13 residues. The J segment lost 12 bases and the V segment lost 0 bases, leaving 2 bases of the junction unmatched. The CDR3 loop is CASSLVLAGGQFF. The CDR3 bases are TGCGCCAGCAGCTTGGTCCTAGCGGGAGGGCAGTTCTTC.

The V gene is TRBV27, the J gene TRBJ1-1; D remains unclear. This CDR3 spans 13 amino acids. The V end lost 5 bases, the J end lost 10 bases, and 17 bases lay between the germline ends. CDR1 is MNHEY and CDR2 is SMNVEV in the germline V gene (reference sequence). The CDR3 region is CASSPETQFRAFF. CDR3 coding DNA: TGTGCCAGCAGTCCCGAAACCCAATTTAGAGCTTTCTTT.

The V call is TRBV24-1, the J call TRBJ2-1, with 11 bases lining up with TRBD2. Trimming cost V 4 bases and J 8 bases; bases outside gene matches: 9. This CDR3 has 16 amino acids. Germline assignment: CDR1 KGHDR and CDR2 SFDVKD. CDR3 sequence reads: CATSDPTSGSRHEQFF. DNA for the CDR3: TGTGCCACCAGTGACCCTACTAGCGGGAGCCGGCATGAGCAGTTCTTC.

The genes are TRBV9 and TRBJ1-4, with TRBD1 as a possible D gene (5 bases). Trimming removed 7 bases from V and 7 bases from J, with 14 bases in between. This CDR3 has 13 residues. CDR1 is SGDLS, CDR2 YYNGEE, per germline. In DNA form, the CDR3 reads TGTGCCAGCGCTCGAGGCGGGGGTGAAAAACTGTTTTTT. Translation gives CASARGGGEKLFF.

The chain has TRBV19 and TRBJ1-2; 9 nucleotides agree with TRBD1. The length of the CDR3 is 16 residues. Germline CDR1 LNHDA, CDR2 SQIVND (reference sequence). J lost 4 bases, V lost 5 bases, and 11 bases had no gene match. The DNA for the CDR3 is TGTGCCAGTAGTCCCAGGACAGGGGCGGCGGGCTATGGCTACACCTTC. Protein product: CASSPRTGAAGYGYTF.

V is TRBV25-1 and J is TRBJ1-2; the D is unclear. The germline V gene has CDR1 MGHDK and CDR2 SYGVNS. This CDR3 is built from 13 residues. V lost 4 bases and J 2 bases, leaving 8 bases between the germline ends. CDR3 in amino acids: CASSGNSNYGYTF. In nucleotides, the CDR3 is TGTGCCAGCAGTGGGAACAGCAACTATGGCTACACCTTC.

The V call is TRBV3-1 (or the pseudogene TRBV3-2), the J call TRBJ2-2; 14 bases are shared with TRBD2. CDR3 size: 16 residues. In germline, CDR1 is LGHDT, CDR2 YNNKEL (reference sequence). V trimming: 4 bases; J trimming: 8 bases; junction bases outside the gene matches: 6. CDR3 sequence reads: CASSRGLAGGMGELFF. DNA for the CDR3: TGTGCCAGCAGCCGAGGACTAGCGGGGGGAATGGGGGAGCTGTTTTTT.